This T cell receptor beta chain derives from a study of regulatory T cells in long-lasting Graves disease. Overall study context: By definition, persistent Graves' disease involved antithyroid drugs for over 5 years alongside positive TSH receptor antibodies.

Assembly of TCR beta libraries relied on iRepertoire HTBI primers together with Arm-PCR of CDR3 regions. TCRdb ran MiXCR on the multiplex PCR reads and lists one entry per CDR3 protein. The sample records under 450,000 distinct CDR3 sequences, approximately 25% being singletons. This clonotype was seen at least ten times. Its target is not known. Study-wide findings and caveats: Small numbers of samples may have cut accuracy.

Time point of the sample: persistent/refractory GD, antithyroid drugs over 5 years with positive TRAb. PBMCs were the source of the RNA used for TCR sequencing. American Thyroid Association guidelines defined Graves' disease diagnosis. This receptor was obtained from a woman in her thirties or forties with Graves disease. The specimen was peripheral blood mononuclear cells (PBMCs), collected when the disease was refractory, from a patient treated with antithyroid drugs.

The CDR3 DNA follows: TGTGCCAGCAGTTTAAGTTCGTCCCGGCAGCCCCAGCATTTT. It codes for CASSLSSSRQPQHF. The chain links TRBV12-3 or TRBV12-4 to TRBJ1-5; D remains unclear. The CDR3 contains 14 residues. The V gene lost 2 bases and the J gene lost 7 bases, with 12 bases spanning the gap.